This is a list of T cell receptor beta chains from one sample in a study of T cells after yellow fever vaccination. TCRdb used MiXCR to reprocess the 5' RACE reads, holding one entry per CDR3 protein. This table holds around 340,000 distinct CDR3 sequences, 8.7% found once. This specimen was PBMCs, taken on the day of the first yellow fever vaccination. Receptors originate from a man between 18 and 35 years old who received the YFV17D yellow fever vaccine. CDR3s include the opening cysteine and the closing phenylalanine or tryptophan. The D gene is left open where the match is weak. Clone size is not always given. Where it is, it says once, few, many or a class for expanded clones.

clone_size	d_call	v_call	j_call	cdr3_nt	cdr3_aa
many	.	TRBV12-3/TRBV12-4	TRBJ1-5	TGTGCCAGCAGTTTTTGGGGAGTGAATCAGCCCCAGCATTTT	CASSFWGVNQPQHF
few	.	TRBV13	TRBJ2-3	TGTGCCAGCAGCTACACGGACAGAAGCACAGATACGCAGTATTTT	CASSYTDRSTDTQYF
.	TRBD1	TRBV15	TRBJ1-6	TGTGCCACCAGCAGAGTCAGGGGGCTTTCCTATAATTCACCCCTCCACTTT	CATSRVRGLSYNSPLHF
.	.	TRBV7-3	TRBJ2-1	TGTGCCAGCAGCTTAGGCGCGTCCCATGAGCAGTTCTTC	CASSLGASHEQFF
few	.	TRBV11-2	TRBJ2-7	TGTGCCAGCAGCTTAGGGGAGGACGCATACTCCTACGAGCAGTACTTC	CASSLGEDAYSYEQYF
.	TRBD1	TRBV10-2	TRBJ1-6	TGCGCCAGCAGTGAGCAGGGGGCGCGTTCACCCCTCCACTTT	CASSEQGARSPLHF
.	.	TRBV7-2	TRBJ2-2	TGTGCCGGGGGAGATCCGAACACCGGGGAGCTGTTTTTT	CAGGDPNTGELFF
.	.	TRBV7-3	TRBJ2-4	TGTGCCAGCAGCTTACAACAGGGCTTGGGCATTCAGTACTTC	CASSLQQGLGIQYF
few	TRBD1	TRBV7-2	TRBJ1-2	TGTGCCAGCAGCTTAGTAGGGACAGGGTCTCGTAATGGCTACACCTTC	CASSLVGTGSRNGYTF
few	.	TRBV3-1	TRBJ2-2	TGTGCCAGCAGCCAAGTGGAGGGAGAGCTGTTTTTT	CASSQVEGELFF
few	.	TRBV6-2/TRBV6-3	TRBJ1-2	TGTGCCAGCAGTCCCGACCGGGATGCTAACTATGGCTACACCTTC	CASSPDRDANYGYTF
few	.	TRBV6-5	TRBJ1-2	TGTGCCAGCAGTTACTCTGGGGAGGGTGGCTACACCTTC	CASSYSGEGGYTF
few	TRBD1	TRBV30	TRBJ2-3	TGTGCCTGGAGTGTAGCCAGGGGGTACCACAGAGATACGCAGTATTTT	CAWSVARGYHRDTQYF
few	TRBD1	TRBV10-3	TRBJ2-3	TGTGCCATCAGTGATCGGGACAGGGTTAAAGATACGCAGTATTTT	CAISDRDRVKDTQYF
many	TRBD1	TRBV7-9	TRBJ1-1	TGTGCCAGCAGGGGACAGGGGGAAAACGAAGCTTTCTTT	CASRGQGENEAFF